The T cell receptor beta chain described here comes from a study of control samples from healthy donors and cancer patients. Sequencing used immunoSEQ multiplex PCR; TCRdb keeps in-frame clones, though not all of them. Altogether roughly 370,000 clones are present, approximately 90% being singletons, with the ten largest covering approximately 6.3%. Germline CDR1 reads MGHRA; CDR2 reads YSYEKL. The CDR3 contains 11 residues. With 10 bases removed from V and 10 bases from J, the gap between germline ends came to 14 bases. The origin of this receptor is a man in his forties with head and neck cancer. The chain couples TRBV4-1 to TRBJ1-5; D is ambiguous. Material for sequencing was PBMCs. CDR3 loop: CATIPISPQHF. The CDR3 DNA reads TGCGCCACAATACCCATCAGCCCCCAGCATTTT.